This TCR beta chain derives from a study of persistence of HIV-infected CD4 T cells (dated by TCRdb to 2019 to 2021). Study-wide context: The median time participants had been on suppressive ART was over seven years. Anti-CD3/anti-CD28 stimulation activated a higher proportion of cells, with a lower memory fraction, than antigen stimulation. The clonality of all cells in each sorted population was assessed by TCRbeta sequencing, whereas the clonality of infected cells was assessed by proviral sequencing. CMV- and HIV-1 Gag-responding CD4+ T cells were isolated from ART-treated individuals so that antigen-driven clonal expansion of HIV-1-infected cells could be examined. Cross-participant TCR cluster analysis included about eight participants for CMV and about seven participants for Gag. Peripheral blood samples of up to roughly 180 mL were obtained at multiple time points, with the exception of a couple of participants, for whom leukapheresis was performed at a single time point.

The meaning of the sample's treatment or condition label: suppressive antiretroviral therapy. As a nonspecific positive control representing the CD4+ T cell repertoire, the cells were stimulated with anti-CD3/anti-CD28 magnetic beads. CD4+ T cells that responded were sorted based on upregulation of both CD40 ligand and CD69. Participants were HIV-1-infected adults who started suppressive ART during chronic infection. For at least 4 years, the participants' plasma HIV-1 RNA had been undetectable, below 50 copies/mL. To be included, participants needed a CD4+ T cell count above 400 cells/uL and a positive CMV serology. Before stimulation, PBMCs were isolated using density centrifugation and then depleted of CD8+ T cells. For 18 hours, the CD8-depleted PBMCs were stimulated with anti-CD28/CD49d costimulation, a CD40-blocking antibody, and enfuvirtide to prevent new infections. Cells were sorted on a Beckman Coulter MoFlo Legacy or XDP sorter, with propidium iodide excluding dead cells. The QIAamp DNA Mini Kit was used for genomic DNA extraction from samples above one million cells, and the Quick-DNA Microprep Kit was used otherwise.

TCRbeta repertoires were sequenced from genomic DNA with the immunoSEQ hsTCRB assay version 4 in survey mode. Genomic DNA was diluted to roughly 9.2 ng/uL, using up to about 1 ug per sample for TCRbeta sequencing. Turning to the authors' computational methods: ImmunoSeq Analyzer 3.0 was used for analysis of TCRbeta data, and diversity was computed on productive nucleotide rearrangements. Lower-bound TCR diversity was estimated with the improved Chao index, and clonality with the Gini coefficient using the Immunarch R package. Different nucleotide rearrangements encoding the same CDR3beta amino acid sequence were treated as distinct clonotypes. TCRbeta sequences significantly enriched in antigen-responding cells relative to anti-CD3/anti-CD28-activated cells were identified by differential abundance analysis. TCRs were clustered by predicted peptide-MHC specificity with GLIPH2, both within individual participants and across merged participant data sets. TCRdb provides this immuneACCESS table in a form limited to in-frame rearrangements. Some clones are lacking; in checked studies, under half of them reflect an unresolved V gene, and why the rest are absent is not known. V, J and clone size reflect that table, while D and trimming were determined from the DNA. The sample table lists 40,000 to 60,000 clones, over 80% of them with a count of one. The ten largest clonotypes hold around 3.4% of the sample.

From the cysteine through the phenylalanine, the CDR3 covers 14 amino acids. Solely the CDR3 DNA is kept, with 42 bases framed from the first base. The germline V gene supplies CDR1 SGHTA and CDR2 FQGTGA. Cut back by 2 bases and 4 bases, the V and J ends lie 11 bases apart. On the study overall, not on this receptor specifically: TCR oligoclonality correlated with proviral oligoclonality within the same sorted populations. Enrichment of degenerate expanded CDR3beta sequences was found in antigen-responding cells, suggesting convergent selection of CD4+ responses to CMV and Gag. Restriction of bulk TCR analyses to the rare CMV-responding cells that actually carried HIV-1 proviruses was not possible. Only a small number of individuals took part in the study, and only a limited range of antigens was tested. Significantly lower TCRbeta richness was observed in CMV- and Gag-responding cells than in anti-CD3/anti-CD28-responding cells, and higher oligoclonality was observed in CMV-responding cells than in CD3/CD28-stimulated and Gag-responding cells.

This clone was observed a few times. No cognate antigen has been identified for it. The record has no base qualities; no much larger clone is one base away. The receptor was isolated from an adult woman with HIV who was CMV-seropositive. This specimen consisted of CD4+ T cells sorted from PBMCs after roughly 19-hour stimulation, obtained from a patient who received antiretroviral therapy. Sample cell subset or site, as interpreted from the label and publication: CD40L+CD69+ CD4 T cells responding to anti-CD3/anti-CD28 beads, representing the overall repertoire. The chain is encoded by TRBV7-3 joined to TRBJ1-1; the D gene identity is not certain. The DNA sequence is TGTGCCAGCAGCTTAGGCGGTTGGACCACTGAAGCTTTCTTT. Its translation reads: CASSLGGWTTEAFF.